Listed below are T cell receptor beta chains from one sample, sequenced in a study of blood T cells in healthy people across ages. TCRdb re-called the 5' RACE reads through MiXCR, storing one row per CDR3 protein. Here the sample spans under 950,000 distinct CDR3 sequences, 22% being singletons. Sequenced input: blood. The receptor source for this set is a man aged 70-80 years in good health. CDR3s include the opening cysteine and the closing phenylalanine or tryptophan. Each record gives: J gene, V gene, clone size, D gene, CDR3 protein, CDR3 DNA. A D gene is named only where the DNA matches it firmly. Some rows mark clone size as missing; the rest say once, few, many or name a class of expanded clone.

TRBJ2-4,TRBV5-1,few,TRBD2,CASRSGGIAKNIQYF,TGCGCCAGCAGGTCGGGGGGGATAGCCAAAAACATTCAGTACTTC
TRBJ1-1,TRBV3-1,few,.,CASSQDQGGTEAFF,TGTGCCAGCAGCCAAGATCAAGGAGGGACTGAAGCTTTCTTT
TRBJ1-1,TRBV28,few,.,CASRAGPAEAFF,TGTGCCAGCAGGGCGGGACCAGCTGAAGCTTTCTTT
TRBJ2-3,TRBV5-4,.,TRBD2,CASSPISGRGTDTQYF,TGTGCCAGCAGCCCGATTAGCGGGAGGGGCACAGATACGCAGTATTTT
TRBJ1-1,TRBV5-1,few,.,CASSLDVRGNTEAFF,TGCGCCAGCAGCTTGGATGTTCGGGGTAACACTGAAGCTTTCTTT
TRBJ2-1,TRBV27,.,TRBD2,CASSLGGGRTNEQFF,TGTGCCAGCAGTTTAGGTGGCGGGAGGACAAATGAGCAGTTCTTC
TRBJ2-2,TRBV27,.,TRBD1,CASSSLDRGNTGELFF,TGTGCCAGCAGTTCCTTGGACAGGGGGAACACCGGGGAGCTGTTTTTT
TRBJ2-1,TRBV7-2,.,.,CASSPRVTYNEQFF,TGTGCCAGCAGCCCCAGGGTCACCTACAATGAGCAGTTCTTC
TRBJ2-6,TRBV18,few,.,CASSTGYGISGANVLTF,TGTGCCAGCTCCACAGGGTATGGAATCTCTGGGGCCAACGTCCTGACTTTC
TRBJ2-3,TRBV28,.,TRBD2,CASTGYRGVRTDAQYF,TGTGCCAGCACCGGATACCGGGGGGTTCGCACAGATGCGCAGTATTTT
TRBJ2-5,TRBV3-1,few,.,CASSLVRGAQETQYF,TGTGCCAGCAGCCTAGTTCGGGGGGCACAAGAGACCCAGTACTTC
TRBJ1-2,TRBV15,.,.,CATSRVQANYGYTF,TGTGCCACCAGCAGAGTACAGGCTAACTATGGCTACACCTTC
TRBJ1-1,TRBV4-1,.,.,CASSQDPGVGRAFF,TGCGCCAGCAGCCAAGATCCGGGGGTAGGTCGAGCTTTCTTT
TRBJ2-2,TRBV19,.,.,CASSATQNTGELFF,TGTGCCAGTAGTGCGACCCAGAACACCGGGGAGCTGTTTTTT
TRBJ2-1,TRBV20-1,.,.,CSARGWESYNGQFF,TGCAGTGCTAGAGGGTGGGAAAGCTACAATGGGCAGTTCTTC
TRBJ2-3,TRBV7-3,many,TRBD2,CASSRTSGITDTQYF,TGTGCCAGCAGCCGAACTAGCGGGATTACAGATACGCAGTATTTT
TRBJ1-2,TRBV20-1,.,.,CSAPGKANYGYTF,TGCAGTGCTCCGGGAAAGGCAAACTATGGCTACACCTTC
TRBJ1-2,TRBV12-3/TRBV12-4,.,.,CASSLPTGTFGF,TGTGCCAGCAGTCTACCCACAGGGACGTTTGGCTTC
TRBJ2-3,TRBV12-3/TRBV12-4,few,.,CASGPHTDAQYF,TGTGCCAGCGGTCCCCACACGGACGCGCAGTATTTT
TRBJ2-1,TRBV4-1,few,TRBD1,CASSQGDRTGGYNEQFF,TGCGCCAGCAGCCAAGGGGACAGGACAGGGGGTTACAATGAGCAGTTCTTC
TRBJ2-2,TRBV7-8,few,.,CASSFRAVIGELFF,TGTGCCAGCAGCTTCAGGGCAGTGATAGGGGAGCTGTTTTTT
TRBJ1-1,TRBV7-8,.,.,CASSLRHKNTEAFF,TGTGCCAGCAGCTTAAGACATAAGAACACTGAAGCTTTCTTT
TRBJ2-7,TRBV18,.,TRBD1,CASSPSTGGAYEQYF,TGTGCCAGCTCACCAAGCACAGGGGGAGCCTACGAGCAGTACTTC
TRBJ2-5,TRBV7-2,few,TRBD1,CASTTPGTGQSGETQYF,TGTGCCAGCACTACCCCCGGGACAGGCCAATCTGGGGAGACCCAGTACTTC
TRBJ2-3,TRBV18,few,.,CASSLGPPRGTDTQYF,TGTGCCAGCTCTCTCGGACCCCCCCGGGGCACAGATACGCAGTATTTT
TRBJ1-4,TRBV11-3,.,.,CASSPGTSWELFF,TGTGCCAGCAGCCCAGGGACTAGTTGGGAACTGTTTTTT
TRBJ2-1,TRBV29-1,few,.,CSVVNFGGNEQFF,TGCAGCGTTGTGAACTTTGGAGGAAATGAGCAGTTCTTC
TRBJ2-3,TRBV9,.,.,CASSARDGGTDTQYF,TGTGCCAGCAGCGCCCGGGACGGAGGCACAGATACGCAGTATTTT
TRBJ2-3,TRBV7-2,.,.,CASSLVAERTDTQYF,TGTGCCAGCAGCTTAGTAGCGGAGCGCACAGATACGCAGTATTTT
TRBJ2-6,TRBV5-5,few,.,CASSAQKPGANVLTF,TGTGCCAGCAGCGCCCAGAAGCCTGGGGCCAACGTCCTGACTTTC
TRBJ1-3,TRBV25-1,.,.,CASRQGGNTIYF,TGTGCCAGCAGACAGGGCGGAAACACCATATATTTT
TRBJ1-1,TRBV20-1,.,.,CSARDRVINTEAFF,TGCAGTGCTAGAGATCGAGTGATAAACACTGAAGCTTTCTTT
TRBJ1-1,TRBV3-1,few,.,CASSQPGGEAFF,TGTGCCAGCAGCCAACCTGGGGGAGAAGCTTTCTTT
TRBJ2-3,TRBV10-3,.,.,CAISVLRETDTQYF,TGTGCCATCAGTGTTTTAAGGGAGACAGATACGCAGTATTTT
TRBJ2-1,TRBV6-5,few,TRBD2,CASRTRLAGYNEQFF,TGTGCCAGCAGAACAAGGCTAGCGGGATACAATGAGCAGTTCTTC
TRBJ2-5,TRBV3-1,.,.,CASSLQAVATQYF,TGTGCCAGCAGTCTACAGGCCGTAGCGACCCAGTACTTC
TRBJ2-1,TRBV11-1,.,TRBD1,CASSPWDSYNEQFF,TGTGCCAGCAGCCCATGGGACAGTTACAATGAGCAGTTCTTC
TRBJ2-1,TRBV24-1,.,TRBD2,CATRAGGHEQFF,TGTGCCACCAGAGCGGGGGGCCATGAGCAGTTCTTC
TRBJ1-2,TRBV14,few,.,CASSQSRVAYGCTF,TGTGCCAGCAGTCAGAGTCGGGTTGCCTATGGCTGCACCTTC
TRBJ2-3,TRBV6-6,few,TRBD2,CASSRLAGAVDTQYF,TGTGCCAGCAGCAGGCTAGCGGGAGCGGTAGATACGCAGTATTTT
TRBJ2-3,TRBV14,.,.,CASSHRYDGTTDTQYF,TGTGCCAGCAGCCACAGGTACGATGGAACCACAGATACGCAGTATTTT
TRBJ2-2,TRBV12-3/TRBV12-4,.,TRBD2,CASSFPNSGGMNTGELFF,TGTGCCAGCAGTTTTCCAAATAGCGGGGGGATGAACACCGGGGAGCTGTTTTTT
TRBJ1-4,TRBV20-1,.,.,CSARVPSFRKLFF,TGCAGTGCTAGAGTACCGAGTTTTAGGAAACTGTTTTTT
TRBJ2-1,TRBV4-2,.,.,CASSPLWKQFF,TGTGCCAGCAGCCCGCTTTGGAAGCAGTTCTTC
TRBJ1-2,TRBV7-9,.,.,CASSLFGVNYGYTF,TGTGCCAGCAGCTTATTTGGGGTTAACTATGGCTACACCTTC
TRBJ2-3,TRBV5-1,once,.,CASSLENRDSTDTQYF,TGCGCCAGCAGCCTTGAGAACAGGGATAGCACAGATACGCAGTATTTT
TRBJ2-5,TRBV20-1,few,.,CSAWPPLEWETQYF,TGCAGTGCTTGGCCCCCTCTAGAGTGGGAGACCCAGTACTTC
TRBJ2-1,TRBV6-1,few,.,CASRNSRQNSYNEQFF,TGTGCCAGCAGAAACTCTAGGCAGAACTCTTACAATGAGCAGTTCTTC
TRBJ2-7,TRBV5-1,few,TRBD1,CASSPKPDRVGLHEQYF,TGCGCTAGCAGTCCAAAACCGGACAGGGTCGGACTCCACGAGCAGTACTTC
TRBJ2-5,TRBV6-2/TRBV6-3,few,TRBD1,CASSFSTDREQETQYF,TGTGCCAGCAGTTTTTCGACGGACAGGGAACAAGAGACCCAGTACTTC
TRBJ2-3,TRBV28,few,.,CASSFRQNTDTQYF,TGTGCCAGCAGTTTCCGACAGAATACAGATACGCAGTATTTT
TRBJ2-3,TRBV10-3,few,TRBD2,CAISPGTSGLTDTQYF,TGTGCCATCAGCCCTGGGACTAGCGGACTCACAGATACGCAGTATTTT
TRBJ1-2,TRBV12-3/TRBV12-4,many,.,CASSLQGRSYGYTF,TGTGCCAGCAGTTTACAGGGGCGCAGCTATGGCTACACCTTC
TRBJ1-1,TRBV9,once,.,CASSGSFNTEAFF,TGTGCCAGCAGCGGCTCGTTCAACACTGAAGCTTTCTTT
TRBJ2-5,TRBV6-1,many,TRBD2,CASSRIAGGQETQYF,TGTGCCAGCAGCCGAATAGCGGGGGGGCAAGAGACCCAGTACTTC
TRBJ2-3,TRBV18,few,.,CASSPQGSTDTQYF,TGTGCCAGCTCACCACAGGGTAGCACAGATACGCAGTATTTT
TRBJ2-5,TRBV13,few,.,CASSLEYLETQYF,TGTGCCAGCAGCTTAGAATATTTAGAGACCCAGTACTTC
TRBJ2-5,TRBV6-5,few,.,CASSYMKTQYF,TGTGCCAGCAGTTACATGAAGACCCAGTACTTC
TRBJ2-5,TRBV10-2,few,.,CASSDGITGQTQYF,TGCGCCAGCAGTGACGGTATCACCGGACAGACCCAGTACTTC
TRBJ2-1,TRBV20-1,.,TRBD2,CSARDSLAGGPYNEQFF,TGCAGTGCTAGAGATAGCCTAGCGGGGGGACCCTACAATGAGCAGTTCTTC